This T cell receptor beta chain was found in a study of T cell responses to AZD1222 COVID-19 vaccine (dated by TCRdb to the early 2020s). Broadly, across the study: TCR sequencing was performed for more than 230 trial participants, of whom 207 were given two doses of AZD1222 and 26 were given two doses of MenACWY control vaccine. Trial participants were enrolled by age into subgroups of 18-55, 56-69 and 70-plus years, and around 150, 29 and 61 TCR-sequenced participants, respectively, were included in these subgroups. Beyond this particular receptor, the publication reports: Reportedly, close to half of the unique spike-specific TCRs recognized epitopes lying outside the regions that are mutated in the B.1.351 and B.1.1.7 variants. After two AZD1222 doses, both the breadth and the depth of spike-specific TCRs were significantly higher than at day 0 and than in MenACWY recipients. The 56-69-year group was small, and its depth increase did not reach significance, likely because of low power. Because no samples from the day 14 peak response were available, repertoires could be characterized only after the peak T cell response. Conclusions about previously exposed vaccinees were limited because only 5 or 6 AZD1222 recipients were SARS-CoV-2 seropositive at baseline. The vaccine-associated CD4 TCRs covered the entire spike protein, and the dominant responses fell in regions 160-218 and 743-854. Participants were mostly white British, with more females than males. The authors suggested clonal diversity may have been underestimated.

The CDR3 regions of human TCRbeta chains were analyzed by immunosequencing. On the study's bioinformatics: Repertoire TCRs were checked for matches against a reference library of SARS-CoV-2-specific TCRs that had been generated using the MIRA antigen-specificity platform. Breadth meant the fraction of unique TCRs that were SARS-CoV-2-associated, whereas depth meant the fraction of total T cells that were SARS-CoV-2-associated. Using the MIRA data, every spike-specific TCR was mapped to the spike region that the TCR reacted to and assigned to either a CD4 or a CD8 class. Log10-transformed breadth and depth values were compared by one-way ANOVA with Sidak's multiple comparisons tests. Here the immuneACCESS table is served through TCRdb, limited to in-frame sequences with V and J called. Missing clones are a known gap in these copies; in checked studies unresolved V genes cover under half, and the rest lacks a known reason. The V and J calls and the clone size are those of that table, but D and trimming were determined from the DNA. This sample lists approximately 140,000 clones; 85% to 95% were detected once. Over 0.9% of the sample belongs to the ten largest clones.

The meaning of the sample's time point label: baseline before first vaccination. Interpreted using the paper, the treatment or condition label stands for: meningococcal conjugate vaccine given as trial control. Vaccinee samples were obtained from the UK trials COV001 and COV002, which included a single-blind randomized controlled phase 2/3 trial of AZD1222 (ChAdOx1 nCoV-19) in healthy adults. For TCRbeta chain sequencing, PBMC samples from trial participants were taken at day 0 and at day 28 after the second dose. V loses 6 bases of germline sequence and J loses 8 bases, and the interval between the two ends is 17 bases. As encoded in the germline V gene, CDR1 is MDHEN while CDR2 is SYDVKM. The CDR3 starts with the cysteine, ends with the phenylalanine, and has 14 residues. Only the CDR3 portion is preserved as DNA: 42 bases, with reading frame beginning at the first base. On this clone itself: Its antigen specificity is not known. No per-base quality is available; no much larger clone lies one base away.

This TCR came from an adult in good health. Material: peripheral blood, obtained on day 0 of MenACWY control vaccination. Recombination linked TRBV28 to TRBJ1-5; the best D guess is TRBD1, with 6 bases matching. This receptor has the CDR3 CASSPTGWVEPQHF. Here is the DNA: TGTGCCAGCAGCCCTACAGGGTGGGTTGAGCCCCAGCATTTT.